The next 7 T cell receptor beta chains were all read from a single sample in a study of radiation and T cells in renal cell carcinoma. Treatment meaning: treatment-naive control, cytoreductive nephrectomy. Clones were sequenced by immunoSEQ multiplex PCR, and TCRdb holds only the in-frame ones, with some missing. This table has 13,000 to 15,000 clones, around 60% appearing once. The sequencing used tumor tissue, collected from a patient whose treatment was nephrectomy without radiotherapy. These receptors were obtained from a man in his forties or fifties with renal cell carcinoma.

This clone was observed a handful of times. V is TRBV5-4 and J is TRBJ1-6; D ambiguous. This CDR3 comprises 13 residues. The germline CDR1 and CDR2 sequences are SGHNT and YYREEE (reference sequence). With 1 base removed from V and 7 bases from J, the gap between germline ends came to 6 bases. CDR3 in amino acids: CASSLRQNSPLHF. The CDR3 region has the DNA TGTGCCAGCAGCTTGCGGCAGAATTCACCCCTCCACTTT.

This clone was seen more than once but under ten times. This chain links TRBV5-1 with TRBJ2-7; 9 bases are shared with TRBD2. Germline V CDR1 and CDR2: SGHRS, YFSETQ. This CDR3 contains 15 residues. The V segment lost 0 bases and the J segment 3 bases; nucleotides outside the gene matches: 4. The CDR3 coding sequence is TGCGCCAGCAGCTTGGTAGGTAGCGGGGGCTACGAGCAGTACTTC. Translating gives CASSLVGSGGYEQYF.

The chain has TRBV9 and TRBJ1-6, with D perhaps matching TRBD1 (5 bases). Germline lookup yields CDR1 SGDLS and CDR2 YYNGEE. This CDR3 has 17 amino acids. Between the trimmed V and J ends, which lost 4 bases and 5 bases, there was a span of 19 bases. The CDR3 sequence: CASSPYRNRGDNSPLHF. CDR3 nucleotides: TGTGCCAGCAGCCCATACAGAAATCGAGGGGATAATTCACCCCTCCACTTT.

This clone turned up a few times. The chain couples TRBV5-4 to TRBJ2-7; D possibly corresponds to TRBD2 (5 bases). Germline values: CDR1 SGHNT, CDR2 YYREEE (reference sequence). The CDR3 extends over 13 amino acids. V shed 5 bases and J shed 6 bases, with 15 bases lying between them. CDR3 in DNA: TGTGCCAGCAGTCCTCAAAACGAGGGCGAGCAGTACTTC. The encoded protein is CASSPQNEGEQYF.

The J gene is TRBJ2-7, the V gene TRBV20-1, with D unresolved. The CDR3 length is 11 residues. V lost 5 bases and J lost 7, with 12 bases in between. Germline V gene sequence: CDR1 DFQATT, CDR2 SNEGSKA (reference sequence). CDR3 loop: CSAPRVGEQYF. CDR3 bases: TGCAGTGCTCCCCGAGTTGGGGAGCAGTACTTC.

V usage is TRBV5-1 and J usage is TRBJ1-1; D is unresolved. CDR3 length: 13 residues. Germline CDR1 and CDR2: SGHRS and YFSETQ. V lost 4 bases and J 1 base, leaving 8 bases between the germline ends. CDR3 protein: CASSIIPNTEAFF. Written as DNA, the CDR3 is TGCGCCAGCAGCATTATACCGAACACTGAAGCTTTCTTT.

This chain connects TRBV2 to TRBJ1-2; TRBD1 matches at 7 bases. Germline-derived CDR1 and CDR2 are SNHLY and FYNNEI. The CDR3 runs 13 residues. V shed 7 bases, J shed 4 bases, and the junction held 6 bases outside the gene matches. The CDR3 sequence is CASKQQGGYGYTF. The CDR3 DNA follows: TGTGCCAGCAAACAGCAGGGGGGCTATGGCTACACCTTC.